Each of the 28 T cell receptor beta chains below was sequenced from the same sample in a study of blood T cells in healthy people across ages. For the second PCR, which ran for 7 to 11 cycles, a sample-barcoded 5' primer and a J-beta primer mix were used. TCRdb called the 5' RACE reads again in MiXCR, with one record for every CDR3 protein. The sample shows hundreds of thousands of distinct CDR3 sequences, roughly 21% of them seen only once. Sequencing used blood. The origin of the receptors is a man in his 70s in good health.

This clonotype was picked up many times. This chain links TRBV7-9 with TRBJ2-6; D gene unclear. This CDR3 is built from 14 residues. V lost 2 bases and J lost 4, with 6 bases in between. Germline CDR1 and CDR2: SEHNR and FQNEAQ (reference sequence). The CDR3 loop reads CASSLLGGANVLTF. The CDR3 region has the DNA TGTGCCAGCAGCTTATTAGGGGGGGCCAACGTCCTGACTTTC.

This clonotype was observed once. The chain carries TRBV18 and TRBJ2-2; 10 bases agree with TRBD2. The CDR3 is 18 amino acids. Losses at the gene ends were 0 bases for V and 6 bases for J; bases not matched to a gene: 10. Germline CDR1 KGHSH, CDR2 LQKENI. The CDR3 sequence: CASSPPKLAGVGAGELFF. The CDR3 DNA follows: TGTGCCAGCTCACCACCGAAGCTAGCGGGAGTTGGCGCCGGGGAGCTGTTTTTT.

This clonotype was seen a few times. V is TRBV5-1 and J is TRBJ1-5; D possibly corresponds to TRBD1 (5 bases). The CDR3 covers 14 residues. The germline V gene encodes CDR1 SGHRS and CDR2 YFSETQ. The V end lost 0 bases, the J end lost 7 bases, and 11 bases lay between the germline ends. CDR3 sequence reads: CASSLGGKGQPQHF. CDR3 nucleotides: TGCGCCAGCAGCTTGGGTGGAAAGGGGCAGCCCCAGCATTTT. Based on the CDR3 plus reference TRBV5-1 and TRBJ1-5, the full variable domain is KAGVTQTPRYLIKTRGQQVTLSCSPISGHRSVSWYQQTPGQGLQFLFEYFSETQRNKGNFPGRFSGRQFSNSRSEMNVSTLELGDSALYLCASSLGGKGQPQHFGDGTRLSIL.

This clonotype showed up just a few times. CDR3 sequence reads: CAIGLAGGPTYEQYF. The CDR3 bases are TGTGCCATTGGACTAGCGGGAGGGCCTACCTACGAGCAGTACTTC. The chain carries TRBV2 and TRBJ2-7; 15 nucleotides line up with TRBD2. Germline values: CDR1 SNHLY, CDR2 FYNNEI. The CDR3 runs 15 residues. The junction had 6 bases not matched to a gene; V was cut back by 10 bases and J by 2 bases.

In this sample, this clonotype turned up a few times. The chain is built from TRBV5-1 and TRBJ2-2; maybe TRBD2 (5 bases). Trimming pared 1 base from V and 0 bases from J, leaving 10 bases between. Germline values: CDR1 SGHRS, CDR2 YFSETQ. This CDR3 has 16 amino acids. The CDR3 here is CASSLYGLTNTGELFF. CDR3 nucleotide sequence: TGCGCCAGCAGCTTGTACGGACTTACGAACACCGGGGAGCTGTTTTTT.

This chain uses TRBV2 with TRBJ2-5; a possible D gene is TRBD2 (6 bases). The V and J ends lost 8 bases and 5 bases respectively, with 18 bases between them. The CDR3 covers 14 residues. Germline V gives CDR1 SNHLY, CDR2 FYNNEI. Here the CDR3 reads CASALLSGRETQYF. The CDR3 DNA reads TGTGCCAGCGCCTTGCTTAGCGGCAGGGAGACCCAGTACTTC.

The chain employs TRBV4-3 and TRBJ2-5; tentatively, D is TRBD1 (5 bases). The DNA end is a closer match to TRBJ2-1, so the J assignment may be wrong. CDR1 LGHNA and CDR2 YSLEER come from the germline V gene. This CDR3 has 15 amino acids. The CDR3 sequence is CASSQDQDKYNEQFF. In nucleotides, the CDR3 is TGCGCCAGCAGCCAAGATCAGGACAAGTACAATGAGCAGTTCTTC.

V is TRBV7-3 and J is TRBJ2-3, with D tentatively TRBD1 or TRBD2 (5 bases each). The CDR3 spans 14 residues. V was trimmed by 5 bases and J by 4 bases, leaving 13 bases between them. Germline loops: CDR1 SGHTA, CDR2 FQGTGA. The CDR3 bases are TGTGCCAGCAGCAACCAGGGAGTCCCAGATACGCAGTATTTT. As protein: CASSNQGVPDTQYF.

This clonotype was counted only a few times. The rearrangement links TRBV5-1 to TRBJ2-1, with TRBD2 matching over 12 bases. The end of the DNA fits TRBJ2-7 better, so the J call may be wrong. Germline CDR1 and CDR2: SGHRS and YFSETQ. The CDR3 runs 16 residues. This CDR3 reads CASSFGTSGQAYEQYF. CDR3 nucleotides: TGCGCCAGCAGCTTCGGGACTAGCGGGCAAGCCTACGAGCAGTACTTC.

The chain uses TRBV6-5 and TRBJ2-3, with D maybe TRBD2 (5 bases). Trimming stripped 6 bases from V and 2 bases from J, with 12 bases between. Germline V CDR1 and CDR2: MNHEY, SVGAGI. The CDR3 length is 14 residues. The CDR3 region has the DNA TGTGCCAGCAGATCCGGGATAAACACAGATACGCAGTATTTT. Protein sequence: CASRSGINTDTQYF.

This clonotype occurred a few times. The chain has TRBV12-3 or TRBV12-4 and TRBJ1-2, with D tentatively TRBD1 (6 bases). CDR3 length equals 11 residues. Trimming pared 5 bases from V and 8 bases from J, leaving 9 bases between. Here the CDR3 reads CASSVGGGYTF. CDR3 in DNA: TGTGCCAGCAGTGTAGGGGGAGGCTACACCTTC.

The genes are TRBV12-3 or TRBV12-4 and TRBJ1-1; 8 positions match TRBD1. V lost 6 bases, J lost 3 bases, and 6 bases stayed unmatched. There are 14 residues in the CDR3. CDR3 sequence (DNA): TGTGCCAGCAGGGACAGGGCGGGGTACACTGAAGCTTTCTTT. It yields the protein CASRDRAGYTEAFF.

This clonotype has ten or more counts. The chain's CDR3 is CASSGLGDPANEQFF. Here the CDR3 DNA reads TGTGCCAGCAGTGGGCTGGGAGATCCCGCCAATGAGCAGTTCTTC. The chain couples TRBV25-1 to TRBJ2-1; possible D gene TRBD2, 5 bases. CDR3 length: 15 residues. Germline assignment: CDR1 MGHDK and CDR2 SYGVNS. Trimming shortened V by 4 bases and J by 6 bases, and 16 bases separated the two germline ends.

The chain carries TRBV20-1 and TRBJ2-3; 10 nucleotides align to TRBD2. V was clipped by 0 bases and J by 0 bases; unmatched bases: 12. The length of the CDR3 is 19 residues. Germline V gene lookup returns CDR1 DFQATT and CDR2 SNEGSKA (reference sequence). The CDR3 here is CSARDAASGGTWSTDTQYF. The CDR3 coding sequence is TGCAGTGCTAGAGATGCGGCTAGCGGGGGTACCTGGAGCACAGATACGCAGTATTTT.

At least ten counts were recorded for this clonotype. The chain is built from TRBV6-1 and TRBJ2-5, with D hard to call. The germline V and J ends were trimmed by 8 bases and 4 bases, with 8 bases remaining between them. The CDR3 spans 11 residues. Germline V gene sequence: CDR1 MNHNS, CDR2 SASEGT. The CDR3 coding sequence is TGTGCCAGCGAACAGAGAGAGACCCAGTACTTC. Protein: CASEQRETQYF.

CDR3 coding DNA: TGCAGTGCCCCAGTAGCGGGAGGTCACTCCTACGAGCAGTACTTC. This encodes CSAPVAGGHSYEQYF. The V gene is TRBV20-1, the J gene TRBJ2-1; TRBD2 matches 10 bases. The end of the DNA fits TRBJ2-7 better, so the J call may be wrong. CDR1 is DFQATT, CDR2 SNEGSKA, per germline (reference sequence). The CDR3 spans 15 residues.

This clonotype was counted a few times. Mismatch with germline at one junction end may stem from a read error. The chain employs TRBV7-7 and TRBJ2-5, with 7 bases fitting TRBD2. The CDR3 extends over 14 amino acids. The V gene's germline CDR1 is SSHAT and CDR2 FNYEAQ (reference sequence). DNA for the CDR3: TGTGCTAGCAGCAACAGCGGGACCCAAGAGACCCAGTACTTC. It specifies CASSNSGTQETQYF.

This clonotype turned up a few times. The chain's CDR3 is CAISELQSTDTQYF. For the CDR3, the DNA is TGTGCCATCAGTGAGTTACAGAGCACAGATACGCAGTATTTT. The chain has TRBV10-3 and TRBJ2-3; D call uncertain. This CDR3 region has 14 residues. The germline gives CDR1 ENHRY, CDR2 SYGVKD. Trimming shortened V by 1 base and J by 0 bases, and 5 bases separated the two germline ends.

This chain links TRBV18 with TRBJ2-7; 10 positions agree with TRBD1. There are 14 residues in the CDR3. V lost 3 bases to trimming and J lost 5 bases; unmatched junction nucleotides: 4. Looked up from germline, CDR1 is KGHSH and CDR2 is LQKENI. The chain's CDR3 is CASSPVGQGDEQYF. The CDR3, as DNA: TGTGCCAGCTCACCCGTCGGACAGGGGGACGAGCAGTACTTC. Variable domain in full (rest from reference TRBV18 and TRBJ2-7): NAGVMQNPRHLVRRRGQEARLRCSPMKGHSHVYWYRQLPEEGLKFMVYLQKENIIDESGMPKERFSAEFPKEGPSILRIQQVVRGDSAAYFCASSPVGQGDEQYFGPGTRLTVT.

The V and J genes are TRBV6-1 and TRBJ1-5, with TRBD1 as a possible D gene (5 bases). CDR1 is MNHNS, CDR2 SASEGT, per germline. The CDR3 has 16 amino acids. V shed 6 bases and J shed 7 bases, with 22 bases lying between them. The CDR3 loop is CASRDPGVLRGQPQHF. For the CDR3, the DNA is TGTGCCAGCAGGGACCCGGGAGTTTTACGGGGCCAGCCCCAGCATTTT.

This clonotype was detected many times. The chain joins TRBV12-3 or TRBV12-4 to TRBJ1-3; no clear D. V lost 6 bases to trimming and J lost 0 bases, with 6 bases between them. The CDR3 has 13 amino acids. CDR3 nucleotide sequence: TGTGCCAGCAGCTTATCCTCTGGAAACACCATATATTTT. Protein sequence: CASSLSSGNTIYF.

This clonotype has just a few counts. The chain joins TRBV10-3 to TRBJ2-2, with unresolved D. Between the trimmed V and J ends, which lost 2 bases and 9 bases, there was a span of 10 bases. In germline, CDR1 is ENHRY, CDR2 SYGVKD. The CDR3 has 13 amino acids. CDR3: CAISEGPARELFF. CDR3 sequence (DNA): TGTGCCATCAGTGAGGGGCCCGCTAGGGAGCTGTTTTTT.

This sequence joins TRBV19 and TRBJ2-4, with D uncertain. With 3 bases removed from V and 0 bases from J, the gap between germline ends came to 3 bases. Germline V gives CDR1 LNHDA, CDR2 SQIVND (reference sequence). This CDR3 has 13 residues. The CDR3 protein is CASSIEAKNIQYF. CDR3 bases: TGTGCCAGTAGTATCGAAGCCAAAAACATTCAGTACTTC.

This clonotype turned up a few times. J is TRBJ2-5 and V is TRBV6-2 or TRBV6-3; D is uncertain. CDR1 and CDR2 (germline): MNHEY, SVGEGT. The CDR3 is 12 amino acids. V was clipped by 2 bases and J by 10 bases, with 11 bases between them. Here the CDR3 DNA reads TGTGCCAGCAGTTACCCTCCACACGACCAGTACTTC. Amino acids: CASSYPPHDQYF.

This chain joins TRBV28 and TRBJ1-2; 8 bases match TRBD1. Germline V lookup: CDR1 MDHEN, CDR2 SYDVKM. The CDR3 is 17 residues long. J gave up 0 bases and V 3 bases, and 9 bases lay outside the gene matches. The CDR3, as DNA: TGTGCCAGCAGTTTCACCCATCCGGGACAGGCTAACTATGGCTACACCTTC. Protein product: CASSFTHPGQANYGYTF.

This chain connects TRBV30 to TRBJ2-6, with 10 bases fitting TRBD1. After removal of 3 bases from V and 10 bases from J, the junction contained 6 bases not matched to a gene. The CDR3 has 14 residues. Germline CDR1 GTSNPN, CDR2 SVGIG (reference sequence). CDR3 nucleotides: TGTGCCTGGAGCGGACAGGGGGGACGTAACGTCCTGACTTTC. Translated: CAWSGQGGRNVLTF.

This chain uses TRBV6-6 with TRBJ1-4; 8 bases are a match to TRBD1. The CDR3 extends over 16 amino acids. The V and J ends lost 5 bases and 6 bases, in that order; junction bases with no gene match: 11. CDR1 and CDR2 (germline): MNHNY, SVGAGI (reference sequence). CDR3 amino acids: CASSLPKGQADEKLFF. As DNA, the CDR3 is TGTGCCAGCAGTCTCCCAAAGGGACAGGCGGATGAAAAACTGTTTTTT.

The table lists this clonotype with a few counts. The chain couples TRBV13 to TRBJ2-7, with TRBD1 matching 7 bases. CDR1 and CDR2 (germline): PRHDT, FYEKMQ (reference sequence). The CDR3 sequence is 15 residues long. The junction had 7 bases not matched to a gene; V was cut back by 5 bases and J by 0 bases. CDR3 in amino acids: CASSHSTGTSYEQYF. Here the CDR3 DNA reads TGTGCCAGCAGCCATTCGACAGGGACCTCCTACGAGCAGTACTTC.